This T cell receptor (beta chain) was documented in a study of T-cell memory formation after mild COVID-19. Study in general: The study found TCR clusters largely donor specific. General study points: Researchers found some responding clones in pre-infection memory, a sign that cross-reactive memory joined. Mainly CM and EM harbored the contracting CD4+ clones; mainly EMRA harbored the CD8+ ones. Specificity for SARS-CoV-2 was not confirmed among the second-wave clones peaking on day 37.

CDR3 length equals 13 residues. CDR1 and CDR2 (germline): SGHVS, FQNEAQ. V shed 5 bases and J shed 1 base, with 9 bases lying between them. Only a few counts were recorded for this clonotype. Its antigen is unidentified. One entry per CDR3 protein results from TCRdb running MiXCR on the 5' RACE reads. The profile shows a few hundred thousand distinct CDR3 sequences, 15% to 20% of them singletons. The rearrangement joins TRBV7-8 to TRBJ2-7; D unclear. Input material: PBMCs or a T cell subset sorted from them (not recorded which). The clonotype was recovered from a man younger than 35 who had mild COVID-19 (a few samples of this study predate the infection). Cell type and time point are not known. The DNA for the CDR3 is TGTGCCAGCAGCCGTGGACGGTCCTACGAGCAGTACGTC. This translates into CASSRGRSYEQYV.